This note documents a single TCR beta chain sequence. Its antigen is unknown. This sample is part of a study of T cell repertoires in cytomegalovirus infection. Study observations and caveats: Cumulative public TCR beta family frequency identified carriers of CMV plus the relevant HLA.

CDR3 length: 16 residues. Germline V gives CDR1 MDHEN, CDR2 SYDVKM. J was trimmed by 5 bases and V by 3 bases; bases with no gene match: 12. TCRdb itself ran the reads through MiXCR, one entry per CDR3 protein. The table has 740,000 or so distinct CDR3 sequences, 35% seen once; the top ten hold roughly 2.9%. The sample consisted of PBMCs. This TCR was sampled from a human donor in good health (CMV status not recorded). Some clones in this sample may be carry-over from other donors' samples. The gene calls are TRBV28 and TRBJ2-5, with 7 bases lining up with TRBD2. The CDR3 sequence is CASSFGGGGKGETQYF. For the CDR3, the DNA is TGTGCCAGCAGTTTTGGGGGGGGGGGGAAGGGGGAGACCCAGTACTTC. Together with reference TRBV28 and TRBJ2-5, the CDR3 gives the full variable domain: DVKVTQSSRYLVKRTGEKVFLECVQDMDHENMFWYRQDPGLGLRLIYFSYDVKMKEKGDIPEGYSVSREKKERFSLILESASTNQTSMYLCASSFGGGGKGETQYFGPGTRLLVL.